The 5 T cell receptor beta chains below all came from one sample that was sequenced in a study of CD8 T cells in ankylosing spondylitis. Study results and limitations: Typical of ankylosing spondylitis blood, it appeared, was a TCR beta motif of eight highly homologous variants.

The antigens these receptors bind are not known. TCRdb used MiXCR to reprocess the 5' RACE reads, holding one entry per CDR3 protein. The sample records some 800,000 distinct CDR3 sequences, approximately 12% being singletons. The material sequenced was blood, either unsorted or a sorted T cell fraction (not recorded which). The source of these receptors is a male donor with ankylosing spondylitis.

This clonotype was seen more than once but under ten times. This chain uses TRBV6-2 or TRBV6-3 with TRBJ1-5; D unclear. Between the trimmed V and J ends, which lost 2 bases and 6 bases, there was a span of 5 bases. The CDR3 length is 12 residues. In germline, CDR1 is MNHEY, CDR2 SVGEGT. As DNA, the CDR3 is TGTGCCAGCAGTTACGCGGTTCAGCCCCAGCATTTT. It translates to CASSYAVQPQHF.

The chain couples TRBV5-1 to TRBJ2-7; 12 bases align to TRBD2. V gave up 4 bases and J gave up 5 bases; unmatched junction bases: 7. Germline assignment: CDR1 SGHRS and CDR2 YFSETQ. This CDR3 has 15 amino acids. CDR3 amino acids: CASSIGLAGSHEQYF. Here the CDR3 DNA reads TGCGCCAGCAGCATCGGACTAGCGGGAAGTCACGAGCAGTACTTC.

The chain is built from TRBV18 and TRBJ1-5; D is uncertain. Between the trimmed V and J ends, which lost 6 bases and 5 bases, there was a span of 14 bases. This CDR3 is built from 14 residues. CDR1 and CDR2 from the germline V gene are KGHSH and LQKENI. CDR3 DNA: TGTGCCAGCTCTTACGGACGGGATTATCAGCCCCAGCATTTT. It codes for CASSYGRDYQPQHF.

This clonotype came up a few times. This chain connects TRBV12-3 or TRBV12-4 to TRBJ1-6; tentative D call: TRBD1 (5 bases). The CDR3 is 15 amino acids. V lost 8 bases and J 10 bases, leaving 21 bases between the germline ends. The CDR3 DNA is TGTGCCAGCGGGGCCGAGCGAGAGTGGGGGTCACCCCTCCACTTT. Translated, it gives CASGAEREWGSPLHF.

This clonotype was detected a few times. The V call is TRBV6-2 or TRBV6-3, the J call TRBJ1-1, with unresolved D. The CDR3 is 12 amino acids. Germline CDR1 reads MNHEY; CDR2 reads SVGEGT. The germline V and J ends were trimmed by 6 bases and 6 bases, with 11 bases remaining between them. The CDR3 loop is CASSHDGPEAFF. The CDR3 DNA is TGTGCCAGCAGCCACGACGGTCCTGAAGCTTTCTTT.